This T cell receptor (beta chain) was documented in a study of blood T cell repertoires in COVID-19. This CDR3 has 18 amino acids. The V gene end was trimmed by 7 bases and the J gene end by 3 bases; junction bases not matched to a gene: 18. Germline CDR1 ENHRY, CDR2 SYGVKD. Using immunoSEQ multiplex PCR, the repertoire was profiled, and TCRdb retains in-frame clones only, with some absent. The table records tens of thousands of clones, about four fifths of them present only once. The clonotype comes from a woman in her seventies with acute or convalescent COVID-19. Material for sequencing was peripheral blood. The gene calls are TRBV10-3 and TRBJ1-5, with 7 bases aligning to TRBD1. The CDR3 protein is CAITGGGRGGQDNQPQHF. Written as DNA, the CDR3 is TGTGCCATCACTGGAGGCGGTAGGGGTGGACAGGACAATCAGCCCCAGCATTTT.